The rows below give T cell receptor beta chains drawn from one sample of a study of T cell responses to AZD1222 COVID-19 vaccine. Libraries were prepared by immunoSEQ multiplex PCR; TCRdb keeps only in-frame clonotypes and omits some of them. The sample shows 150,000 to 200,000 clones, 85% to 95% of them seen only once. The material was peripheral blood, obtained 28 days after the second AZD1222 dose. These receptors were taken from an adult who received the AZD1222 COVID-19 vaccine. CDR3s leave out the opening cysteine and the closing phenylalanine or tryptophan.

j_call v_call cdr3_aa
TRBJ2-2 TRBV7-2 ASSFGQGGYTGELF
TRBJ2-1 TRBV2 ASSEARRGGKF
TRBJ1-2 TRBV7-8 ASSSLRVGRFGGYT
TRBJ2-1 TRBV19 ASSPDWGSYNEQF
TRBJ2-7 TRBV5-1 ASSLGGGSAYEQY
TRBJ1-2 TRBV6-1 ASSELYLANYGYT
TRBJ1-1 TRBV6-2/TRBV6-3 ASSDGGKNTEAF
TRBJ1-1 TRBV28 ASRPHANTEAF
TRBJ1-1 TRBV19 ASSVQGGGTEAF
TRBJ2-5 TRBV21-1 ASSIRETGTGSPKGETQY
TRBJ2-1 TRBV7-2 ASQQGVVDNEQF
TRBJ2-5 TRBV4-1 ASSQEWGGETQY
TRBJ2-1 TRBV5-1 ASSNPGTGNYEQF
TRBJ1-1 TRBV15 ATSRDDSAEAF
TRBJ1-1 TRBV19 ASSMGVGGFEAF
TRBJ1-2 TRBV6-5 ASMPGLLANYGYT
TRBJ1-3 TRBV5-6 ASSEGPLSGNTIY
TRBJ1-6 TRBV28 ASSSRQGGYNSPLH
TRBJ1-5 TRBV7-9 ASSLVGYNQPQH
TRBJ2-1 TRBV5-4 ASSPSGRAANEQF
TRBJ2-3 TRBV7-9 ASRGHPRVGTDTQY
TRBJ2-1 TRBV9 ASSDTSGSLHEQF
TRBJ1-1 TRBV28 ASRPPRGQAF
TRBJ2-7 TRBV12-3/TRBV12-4 ASSLGPIYEQY
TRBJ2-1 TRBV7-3 ASTGRLAREQF
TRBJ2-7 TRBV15 ATSSETGGFYEQY
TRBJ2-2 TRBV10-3 AISESIKGPETGELF
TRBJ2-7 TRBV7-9 ASSGAGGPYEQY
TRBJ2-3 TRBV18 ASSPPGSPGGTDTQY
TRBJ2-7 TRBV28 ASSFGTRTLGTHGYEQY
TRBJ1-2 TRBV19 ASSSGQGRGYT
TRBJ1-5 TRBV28 ASRSSGTGNQPQH
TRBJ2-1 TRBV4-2 ASSQALAGVGSYNEQF
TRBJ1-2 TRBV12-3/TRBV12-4 ASRPGGGYGYT
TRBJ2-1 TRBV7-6 ASSMGLAGVYNEQF
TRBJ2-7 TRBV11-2 VTGTSGTYEQY
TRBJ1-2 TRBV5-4 ASSSKDTFNYGYT
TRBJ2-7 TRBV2 ASRYLRDLYEQY
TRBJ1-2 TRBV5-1 ASSGQGLGYGYT
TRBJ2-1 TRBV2 ASRPGSVPYNEQF
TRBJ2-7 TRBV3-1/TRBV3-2 ASSFGLAGNRYEQY
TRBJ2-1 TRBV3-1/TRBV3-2 ASSQAMSGTRGDEQF
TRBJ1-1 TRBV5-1 ASSLGAVNTEAF
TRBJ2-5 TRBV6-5 ASHPRTSQTQY
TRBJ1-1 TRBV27 ASSFGTGAEAF
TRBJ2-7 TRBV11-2 ASSPRGGSHGYEQY
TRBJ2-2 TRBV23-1 ASSHPHGTGGFTGELF